This is a list of T cell receptor beta chains from one sample in a study of T cell responses to AZD1222 COVID-19 vaccine. Clones were sequenced by immunoSEQ multiplex PCR, and TCRdb holds only the in-frame ones, with some missing. The table has approximately 140,000 clones, 75% to 95% seen once; the top ten hold around 3.6%. Sequences were derived from peripheral blood, sampled on day 0 of AZD1222 vaccination. These receptors were taken from an adult in good health. Both conserved end residues are part of each CDR3. D genes are given only for firm matches. Clone size, where shown, is once, few, many, or a class for clones that have expanded.

clone_size	d_call	v_call	j_call	cdr3_aa	cdr3_nt
few	.	TRBV30	TRBJ1-2	CAWNSRDTHYGYTF	TGTGCCTGGAACAGTCGGGACACACACTATGGCTACACCTTC
.	.	TRBV7-2	TRBJ2-1	CASSLAGPVYEQFF	TGTGCCAGCAGCTTAGCGGGTCCCGTCTATGAGCAGTTCTTC
once	.	TRBV7-2	TRBJ1-4	CASSLGGPGATEKLFF	TGTGCCAGCAGCTTAGGTGGACCGGGGGCGACGGAAAAACTGTTTTTT
.	TRBD1	TRBV4-3	TRBJ1-4	CASSQGTGREKLFF	TGCGCCAGCAGCCAAGGGACAGGGCGGGAAAAACTGTTTTTT
.	TRBD2	TRBV11-2	TRBJ2-1	CASSSRLAGGPFEQFF	TGTGCCAGCAGCTCGAGACTAGCGGGAGGGCCTTTCGAGCAGTTCTTC
once	.	TRBV6-5	TRBJ1-3	CARTNTPGNTIYF	TGTGCCAGGACGAACACCCCTGGAAACACCATATATTTT
.	.	TRBV5-6	TRBJ1-2	CASSLISAHYGYTF	TGTGCCAGCAGCTTGATTTCCGCTCACTATGGCTACACCTTC
.	.	TRBV10-3	TRBJ1-5	CAISESTGQPQHF	TGTGCCATCAGCGAGTCCACTGGGCAGCCCCAGCATTTT
.	TRBD2	TRBV19	TRBJ2-1	CASSIRLAGGVYNEQFF	TGTGCCAGTAGTATTAGACTAGCGGGAGGAGTCTACAATGAGCAGTTCTTC
.	.	TRBV30	TRBJ1-2	CAWSSGSYYGYTF	TGTGCCTGGAGTTCGGGCAGCTACTATGGCTACACCTTC